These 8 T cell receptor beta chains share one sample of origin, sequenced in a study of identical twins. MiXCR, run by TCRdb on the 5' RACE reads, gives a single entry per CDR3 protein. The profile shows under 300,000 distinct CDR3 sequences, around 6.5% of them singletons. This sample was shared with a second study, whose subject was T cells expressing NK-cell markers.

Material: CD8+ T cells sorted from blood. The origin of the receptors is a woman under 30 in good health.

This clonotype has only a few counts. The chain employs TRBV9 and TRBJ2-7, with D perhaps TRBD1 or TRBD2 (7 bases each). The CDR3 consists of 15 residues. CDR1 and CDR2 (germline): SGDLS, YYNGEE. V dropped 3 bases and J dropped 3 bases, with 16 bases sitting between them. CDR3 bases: TGTGCCAGCAGCGAGGGGGGGGACAGATACTACGAGCAGTACTTC. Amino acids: CASSEGGDRYYEQYF.

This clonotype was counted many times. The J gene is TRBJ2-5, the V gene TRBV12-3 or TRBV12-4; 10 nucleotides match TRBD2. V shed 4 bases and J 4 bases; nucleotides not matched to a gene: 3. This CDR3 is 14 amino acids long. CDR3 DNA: TGTGCCAGCAGTTCCCCTAGCGGGGGAGAGACCCAGTACTTC. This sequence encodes CASSSPSGGETQYF.

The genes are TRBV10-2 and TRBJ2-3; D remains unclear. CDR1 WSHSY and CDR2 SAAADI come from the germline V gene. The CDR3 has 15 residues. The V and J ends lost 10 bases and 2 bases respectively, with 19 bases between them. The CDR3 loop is CATSLSPALTDTQYF. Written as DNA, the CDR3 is TGCGCCACCTCCCTGAGTCCGGCCCTCACAGATACGCAGTATTTT.

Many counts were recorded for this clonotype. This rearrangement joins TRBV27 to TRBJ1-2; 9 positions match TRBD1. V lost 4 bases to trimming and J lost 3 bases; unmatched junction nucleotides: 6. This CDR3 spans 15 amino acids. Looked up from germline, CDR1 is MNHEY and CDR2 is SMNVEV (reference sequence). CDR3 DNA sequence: TGTGCCAGCAGTTCACAGGGGGCGGATGACTATGGCTACACCTTC. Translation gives CASSSQGADDYGYTF.

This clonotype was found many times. The CDR3 DNA sequence: TGTGCCAGCAGTTTACGGCGGGACCTATACAATGAGCAGTTCTTC. Its translation is CASSLRRDLYNEQFF. The chain recombines TRBV28 with TRBJ2-1; a weak D match, TRBD2 (6 bases). Deletions cut 2 bases from V and 4 bases from J, with 12 bases between. The CDR3 is 15 amino acids. The germline V gene has CDR1 MDHEN and CDR2 SYDVKM.

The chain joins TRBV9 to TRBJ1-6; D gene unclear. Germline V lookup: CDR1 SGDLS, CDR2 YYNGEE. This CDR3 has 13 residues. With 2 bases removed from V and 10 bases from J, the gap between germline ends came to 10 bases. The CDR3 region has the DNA TGTGCCAGCAGCGTTGAGGAGAGGTCACCCCTCCACTTT. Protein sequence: CASSVEERSPLHF.

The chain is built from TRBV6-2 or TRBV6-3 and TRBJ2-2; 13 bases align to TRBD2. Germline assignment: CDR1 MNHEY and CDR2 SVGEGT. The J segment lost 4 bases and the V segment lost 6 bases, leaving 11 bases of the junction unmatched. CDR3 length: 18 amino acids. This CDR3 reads CASSLWTSGSGGTGELFF. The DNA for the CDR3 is TGTGCCAGCAGCCTCTGGACTAGCGGGAGCGGAGGCACCGGGGAGCTGTTTTTT.

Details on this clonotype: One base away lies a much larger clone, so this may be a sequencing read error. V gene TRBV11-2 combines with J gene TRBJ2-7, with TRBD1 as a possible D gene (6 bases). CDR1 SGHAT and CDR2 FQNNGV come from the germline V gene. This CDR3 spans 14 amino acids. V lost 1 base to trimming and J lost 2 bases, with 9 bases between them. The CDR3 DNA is TGTGCCAGCAGCTTAGGACAGGTAACCTACGAGCAGTACTTC. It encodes CASSLGQVTYEQYF.